These 32 T cell receptor beta chains were sequenced from one sample in a study of shared clonotypes between healthy human individuals. Profiled with immunoSEQ multiplex PCR; TCRdb holds only in-frame clones, not every one. The sample lists 450,000 or so clones, about 74% occurring once. The sequenced material came from PBMCs. The receptors shown here come from a woman aged 35 to 49 in good health. Some clones in this sample may be carry-over from other donors' samples.

The chain links TRBV30 to TRBJ2-1; D gene uncertain. The CDR3 is 13 amino acids. Germline lookup yields CDR1 GTSNPN and CDR2 SVGIG (reference sequence). The V end was cut by 4 bases, the J end by 10 bases, with 17 bases between. Here the CDR3 DNA reads TGTGCCTGGACTCGGGCTAGTCTGGGGGAGCAGTTCTTC. This encodes CAWTRASLGEQFF.

V and J are TRBV6-6 and TRBJ2-7, with D possibly being TRBD2 (6 bases). Between the trimmed V and J ends, which lost 5 bases and 8 bases, there was a span of 16 bases. Germline lookup yields CDR1 MNHNY and CDR2 SVGAGI (reference sequence). The CDR3 covers 13 residues. The CDR3 coding sequence is TGTGCCAGCAGTGACCCGGGGGTTACGCAGCAGTACTTC. Its protein product is CASSDPGVTQQYF.

V gene TRBV7-9 combines with J gene TRBJ1-4; D possibly corresponds to TRBD1 (6 bases). This CDR3 contains 15 residues. Germline V gene lookup returns CDR1 SEHNR and CDR2 FQNEAQ (reference sequence). Between the trimmed V and J ends, which lost 5 bases and 5 bases, there was a span of 15 bases. DNA for the CDR3: TGTGCCAGCAGCCTAGGGGGGGGACGGAATGAAAAACTGTTTTTT. Translation: CASSLGGGRNEKLFF.

This clone was seen only once. The rearrangement links TRBV2 to TRBJ2-3; the match to TRBD2 covers 7 bases. The CDR3 totals 15 residues. V lost 4 bases to trimming and J lost 0 bases; unmatched junction nucleotides: 4. CDR1 SNHLY and CDR2 FYNNEI come from the germline V gene. CDR3: CASSGPSGSTDTQYF. CDR3 DNA sequence: TGTGCCAGCAGTGGTCCTAGCGGAAGCACAGATACGCAGTATTTT.

The CDR3 protein is CASSLATKAYEQYF. In DNA, the CDR3 is TGTGCCAGCAGCTTGGCTACCAAAGCCTACGAGCAGTACTTC. The chain couples TRBV5-4 to TRBJ2-7; D is uncertain. Germline V gives CDR1 SGHNT, CDR2 YYREEE (reference sequence). V lost 0 bases and J lost 2, with 9 bases in between. This CDR3 is 14 amino acids long.

J is TRBJ2-2 and V is TRBV5-1, with D possibly matching TRBD1 (6 bases). Between the trimmed V and J ends, which lost 4 bases and 3 bases, there was a span of 10 bases. The CDR3 is 14 residues long. Germline loops: CDR1 SGHRS, CDR2 YFSETQ. The CDR3 DNA sequence: TGCGCCAGCAGCCCGACAGGAGACACCGGGGAGCTGTTTTTT. This translates into CASSPTGDTGELFF.

This chain connects TRBV27 to TRBJ2-3, with 9 bases fitting TRBD1. The CDR3 totals 18 residues. With V trimmed by 3 bases and J by 0 bases, 10 bases remained unmatched. Germline V gene lookup returns CDR1 MNHEY and CDR2 SMNVEV (reference sequence). CDR3 loop: CASSLGTGRYSSTDTQYF. The CDR3 region has the DNA TGTGCCAGCAGTTTGGGGACAGGGAGATATTCTAGCACAGATACGCAGTATTTT.

The chain carries TRBV11-2 and TRBJ2-1; 9 positions match TRBD2. This CDR3 spans 15 amino acids. Germline V gene lookup returns CDR1 SGHAT and CDR2 FQNNGV. J gave up 12 bases and V 5 bases, and 14 bases lay outside the gene matches. CDR3 protein: CASSPTSGSQVGQFF. CDR3 nucleotides: TGTGCCAGCAGCCCGACTAGCGGTTCTCAAGTAGGGCAGTTCTTC.

About this clone: A read error likely explains this, since a far larger clone differs by one base. This chain connects TRBV6-5 to TRBJ2-7, with 7 positions matching TRBD2. V shed 5 bases, J shed 0 bases, and the junction held 7 bases outside the gene matches. Germline values: CDR1 MNHEY, CDR2 SVGAGI. This CDR3 has 15 residues. For the CDR3, the DNA is TGTGCCAGCAGTCCATCTAGCGGACACTCCTACGAGCAGTACTTC. As protein: CASSPSSGHSYEQYF.

There are a few counts of this clone. This chain uses TRBV27 with TRBJ1-3; tentatively, D is TRBD1 (6 bases). The CDR3 sequence is 13 residues long. Looked up from germline, CDR1 is MNHEY and CDR2 is SMNVEV (reference sequence). The V end was cut by 6 bases, the J end by 8 bases, with 14 bases between. In nucleotides, the CDR3 is TGTGCCAGCAGGGGAACAGGGCGGGACACCATATATTTT. This encodes CASRGTGRDTIYF.

This clone was counted ten times or more. At the DNA level, this CDR3 is encoded by other sequences in the same sample as well. V gene TRBV19 combines with J gene TRBJ2-7; TRBD2 is a possible D gene (6 bases). CDR3 length: 11 residues. Trimming removed 8 bases at V and 4 bases at J, with 9 bases between. CDR1 is LNHDA, CDR2 SQIVND, per germline (reference sequence). CDR3 sequence reads: CASDGGYEQYF. CDR3 nucleotide sequence: TGTGCCAGTGATGGGGGGTACGAGCAGTACTTC.

Many counts were recorded for this clone. Other DNA variants within this sample encode the same CDR3. The V gene is TRBV2, the J gene TRBJ1-2, with D unclear. The V end lost 1 base, the J end lost 0 bases, and 6 bases lay between the germline ends. CDR3 size: 14 residues. The V gene's germline CDR1 is SNHLY and CDR2 FYNNEI. DNA for the CDR3: TGTGCCAGCAGTGAAGTAGGCGCTAACTATGGCTACACCTTC. Its protein is CASSEVGANYGYTF.

Details on this clone: This is likely an artifact of a read error, given a far larger clone one base away. The genes are TRBV4-3 and TRBJ2-6; TRBD1 is a possible D gene (6 bases). Germline assignment: CDR1 LGHNA and CDR2 YSLEER. The CDR3 is made up of 17 amino acids. The V gene lost 0 bases and the J gene lost 1 base, with 10 bases spanning the gap. CDR3 protein: CASSQDPGASGANVLTF. CDR3 DNA sequence: TGCGCCAGCAGCCAAGATCCAGGGGCTTCTGGGGCCAACGTCCTGACTTTC.

This chain links TRBV19 with TRBJ1-1; no reliable D call. Per the germline V gene, CDR1 is LNHDA and CDR2 is SQIVND (reference sequence). V lost 1 base, J lost 4 bases, and 7 bases lay in between. This CDR3 comprises 13 residues. CDR3 sequence (DNA): TGTGCCAGTAGTATAGGCCGCGCCACTGAAGCTTTCTTT. It is translated as CASSIGRATEAFF.

This clone was counted a single time. V is TRBV28 and J is TRBJ1-5; TRBD1 aligns across 7 bases. The CDR3 runs to 15 residues. Germline loops: CDR1 MDHEN, CDR2 SYDVKM. Unmatched junction bases numbered 11, after V lost 6 bases and J lost 6 bases. The CDR3: CASSPQGTLSQPQHF. The CDR3 coding sequence is TGTGCCAGCAGCCCACAGGGGACCCTCAGTCAGCCCCAGCATTTT.

The chain combines TRBV7-9 with TRBJ2-2; D unclear. CDR1 is SEHNR, CDR2 FQNEAQ, per germline (reference sequence). The V end was cut by 5 bases, the J end by 0 bases, with 7 bases between. The CDR3 loop spans 14 amino acids. This CDR3 reads CASSPPANTGELFF. CDR3 bases: TGTGCCAGCAGCCCCCCCGCGAACACCGGGGAGCTGTTTTTT.

This chain connects TRBV4-1 to TRBJ1-6; a weak D match, TRBD1 (5 bases). The CDR3 runs to 15 residues. CDR1 is MGHRA and CDR2 is YSYEKL in the germline V gene. The V end was cut by 1 base, the J end by 7 bases, with 11 bases between. The CDR3: CASSQVGLRNSPLHF. The CDR3 nucleotides are TGCGCCAGCAGCCAAGTGGGACTAAGGAATTCACCCCTCCACTTT.

This clone was counted a few times. The chain is built from TRBV7-9 and TRBJ2-4, with a weak D call TRBD2 (6 bases). CDR1 and CDR2 from the germline V gene are SEHNR and FQNEAQ (reference sequence). Trimming left V 1 base short and J 0 bases short, with 13 bases between. CDR3 length: 17 residues. CDR3 amino acids: CASSLVSGELAKNIQYF. As DNA, the CDR3 is TGTGCCAGCAGCTTAGTCTCGGGGGAACTAGCCAAAAACATTCAGTACTTC.

This chain joins TRBV7-6 and TRBJ2-7; a possible D gene is TRBD1 (5 bases). Germline V lookup: CDR1 SGHVS, CDR2 FNYEAQ. With 1 base removed from V and 2 bases from J, the gap between germline ends came to 12 bases. The CDR3 spans 15 residues. CDR3 amino acids: CASSLGQGPTYEQYF. DNA of the CDR3: TGTGCCAGCAGCTTAGGGCAGGGCCCCACCTACGAGCAGTACTTC.

CDR3 nucleotide sequence: TGTGCCAGCAAGCCCGACAGGGGGTCCTACGAGCAGTACTTC. Protein sequence: CASKPDRGSYEQYF. The V and J genes are TRBV6-5 and TRBJ2-7; 9 bases align to TRBD1. V shed 7 bases and J 1 base; nucleotides not matched to a gene: 5. This CDR3 has 14 residues. Germline values: CDR1 MNHEY, CDR2 SVGAGI.

This chain links TRBV4-3 with TRBJ2-1; D gene uncertain. Germline assignment: CDR1 LGHNA and CDR2 YSLEER. The CDR3 consists of 14 residues. Trimming took off 0 bases at V and 10 bases at J, with 13 bases between the two ends. The CDR3 is CASSQDRAGREQFF. CDR3 DNA sequence: TGCGCCAGCAGCCAAGATCGGGCTGGACGGGAGCAGTTCTTC.

The chain recombines TRBV13 with TRBJ2-1; TRBD2 matches 8 bases. Germline-derived CDR1 and CDR2 are PRHDT and FYEKMQ (reference sequence). The junction had 9 bases not matched to a gene; V was cut back by 8 bases and J by 9 bases. The length of the CDR3 is 13 residues. CDR3 bases: TGTGCCAGCGGAACGGGAGGGGTGGTTGAGCAGTTCTTC. Protein sequence: CASGTGGVVEQFF.

The CDR3 here is CASSRDGNEKLFF. CDR3 bases: TGTGCCAGCAGCCGGGATGGTAATGAAAAACTGTTTTTT. The V and J genes are TRBV9 and TRBJ1-4; D ambiguous. Germline V gives CDR1 SGDLS, CDR2 YYNGEE. CDR3 length: 13 amino acids. V was clipped by 4 bases and J by 4 bases, with 8 bases between them.

The J gene is TRBJ2-1, the V gene TRBV9, with 7 bases matching TRBD1. The V gene end was trimmed by 4 bases and the J gene end by 0 bases; junction bases not matched to a gene: 4. CDR3 length: 15 amino acids. Germline assignment: CDR1 SGDLS and CDR2 YYNGEE. Here the CDR3 reads CASSPRDSSYNEQFF. In DNA, the CDR3 is TGTGCCAGCAGCCCCCGGGACAGCTCCTACAATGAGCAGTTCTTC.

This clone was counted once. The genes are TRBV11-1 and TRBJ2-1, with D perhaps matching TRBD1 or TRBD2 (6 bases each). Trimming pared 3 bases from V and 7 bases from J, leaving 16 bases between. The CDR3 is made up of 15 amino acids. The V gene's germline CDR1 is SGHAT and CDR2 FQDESV (reference sequence). CDR3 in amino acids: CASSLLGGAPNEQFF. The DNA of the CDR3 is TGTGCCAGCAGCTTGTTGGGGGGCGCCCCTAATGAGCAGTTCTTC.

The table lists this clone with many counts. V is TRBV30 and J is TRBJ2-7; D remains unclear. The germline V gene encodes CDR1 GTSNPN and CDR2 SVGIG (reference sequence). Trimming stripped 0 bases from V and 9 bases from J, with 12 bases between. The CDR3 loop spans 12 amino acids. This CDR3 is CAWSVNTHLQYF. The CDR3, as DNA: TGTGCCTGGAGTGTAAATACACACTTGCAGTACTTC. The full variable domain, rest sourced from reference TRBV30 and TRBJ2-7, is SQTIHQWPATLVQPVGSPLSLECTVEGTSNPNLYWYRQAAGRGLQLLFYSVGIGQISSEVPQNLSASRPQDRQFILSSKKLLLSDSGFYLCAWSVNTHLQYFGPGTRLTVT.

This clone appeared a single time. A single base separates this from a much larger clone, so it may be a read error. This chain uses TRBV28 with TRBJ1-1; 11 nucleotides agree with TRBD1. CDR3 length: 14 amino acids. Germline values: CDR1 MDHEN, CDR2 SYDVKM. The ends lost 6 bases at V and 4 bases at J; junction bases unmatched: 4. CDR3 region: CASSSGTGGTEAFF. The DNA of the CDR3 is TGTGCCAGCAGCTCCGGGACAGGGGGCACTGAAGCTTTCTTT.

This sequence joins TRBV28 and TRBJ1-1; TRBD1 agrees at 8 bases. CDR1 and CDR2 (germline): MDHEN, SYDVKM. J lost 2 bases, V lost 6 bases, and 5 bases had no gene match. The CDR3 has 14 residues. This chain's CDR3 is CASSRTGRNTEAFF. The CDR3 nucleotides read TGTGCCAGCAGCCGGACAGGGCGAAACACTGAAGCTTTCTTT.

V and J are TRBV6-1 and TRBJ1-2; 10 bases match TRBD1. V shed 3 bases, J shed 3 bases, and the junction held 4 bases outside the gene matches. Germline values: CDR1 MNHNS, CDR2 SASEGT. The CDR3 is made up of 15 amino acids. DNA for the CDR3: TGTGCCAGCAGTGACATGACAGGGGGCGACTATGGCTACACCTTC. Translated, it gives CASSDMTGGDYGYTF.

Here the CDR3 DNA reads TGTGCCAGCAGTTTATCCCCCACGGGACTAGCGGGGCAGGGGACCCAGTACTTC. Its translation is CASSLSPTGLAGQGTQYF. This sequence joins TRBV27 and TRBJ2-5, with 13 bases lining up with TRBD2. The CDR3 runs to 18 residues. Germline trimming cut 0 bases from V and 7 bases from J; bases unmatched to any gene: 11. Germline V CDR1 and CDR2: MNHEY, SMNVEV (reference sequence).

This clone was seen more than once but under ten times. The gene calls are TRBV30 and TRBJ1-1; no reliable D call. The CDR3 loop spans 10 amino acids. V was pared by 5 bases and J by 4 bases, with 5 bases between. The germline CDR1 and CDR2 sequences are GTSNPN and SVGIG (reference sequence). This chain's CDR3 is CAWGSTEAFF. The CDR3 region has the DNA TGTGCCTGGGGGAGCACTGAAGCTTTCTTT.

The chain is built from TRBV5-6 and TRBJ2-1; D gene uncertain. In germline, CDR1 is SGHDT, CDR2 YYEEEE. The CDR3 contains 12 residues. V lost 4 bases, J lost 0 bases, and 2 bases lay in between. The CDR3 DNA reads TGTGCCAGCAGCGCCTCCTACAATGAGCAGTTCTTC. It translates to CASSASYNEQFF.